A single sample is the source of the 7 T cell receptor beta chains below, sequenced in a study of cytomegalovirus exposure and HLA in healthy donors. The method was immunoSEQ multiplex PCR; TCRdb's version includes in-frame clones alone and lacks a portion of them. The sample records a few hundred thousand clones, roughly 87% being singletons. Sequencing was carried out using PBMCs. These receptors were collected from a young man in good health and CMV-seropositive.

This clone was observed a single time. The chain couples TRBV27 to TRBJ2-7, with D perhaps matching TRBD1 (6 bases). In germline, CDR1 is MNHEY, CDR2 SMNVEV (reference sequence). This CDR3 region has 15 residues. The V gene lost 6 bases and the J gene lost 2 bases, with 17 bases spanning the gap. The CDR3 DNA sequence: TGTGCCAGCAGCATCTGGAAGACAGGACCCTACGAGCAGTACTTC. Translating gives CASSIWKTGPYEQYF.

The chain combines TRBV2 with TRBJ2-3; D gene ambiguous. The CDR3 is made up of 21 amino acids. The germline V and J ends were trimmed by 7 bases and 0 bases, with 32 bases remaining between them. Germline V gives CDR1 SNHLY, CDR2 FYNNEI. The CDR3 coding sequence is TGTGCCAGCAAACGCCGGGCAGGAGTCCTCGCATCTCTTATTAGCACAGATACGCAGTATTTT. Amino acids: CASKRRAGVLASLISTDTQYF.

This chain connects TRBV27 to TRBJ1-2, with no clear D. V was trimmed by 6 bases and J by 7 bases, leaving 12 bases between them. Germline values: CDR1 MNHEY, CDR2 SMNVEV (reference sequence). This CDR3 has 12 amino acids. Here the CDR3 DNA reads TGTGCCAGCAGGCACAGTACATTTGGCTACACCTTC. It translates to CASRHSTFGYTF.

This chain links TRBV7-3 with TRBJ2-1; 9 nucleotides line up with TRBD1. The CDR3 sequence is 15 residues long. Germline CDR1 reads SGHTA; CDR2 reads FQGTGA. V lost 6 bases and J lost 7; bases outside the gene matches: 10. Here the CDR3 DNA reads TGTGCCAGCAGTCGTACGGGACAGGGTGGAAATGAGCAGTTCTTC. This translates into CASSRTGQGGNEQFF. The whole variable domain, filled in from reference TRBV7-3 and TRBJ2-1, reads GAGVSQTPSNKVTEKGKYVELRCDPISGHTALYWYRQSLGQGPEFLIYFQGTGAADDSGLPNDRFFAVRPEGSVSTLKIQRTERGDSAVYLCASSRTGQGGNEQFFGPGTRLTVL.

The chain links TRBV10-3 to TRBJ2-7, with 12 positions matching TRBD1. Germline V gene sequence: CDR1 ENHRY, CDR2 SYGVKD. This CDR3 has 14 amino acids. The ends lost 6 bases at V and 5 bases at J; junction bases unmatched: 5. The CDR3 DNA sequence: TGTGCCATCAGACCGGGACAGGGGGCCGACGAGCAGTACTTC. Protein sequence: CAIRPGQGADEQYF.

The gene calls are TRBV7-3 and TRBJ2-2; 9 nucleotides match TRBD1. This CDR3 spans 17 amino acids. Germline V gene lookup returns CDR1 SGHTA and CDR2 FQGTGA. V gave up 0 bases and J gave up 7 bases; unmatched junction bases: 9. This chain's CDR3 is CASSLTTEQGAGGELFF. The CDR3 bases are TGTGCCAGCAGCTTAACGACTGAACAGGGGGCTGGCGGGGAGCTGTTTTTT.

The chain links TRBV7-6 to TRBJ2-1; D unclear. CDR1 and CDR2 from the germline V gene are SGHVS and FNYEAQ. CDR3 length equals 14 residues. Trimming shortened V by 5 bases and J by 1 base, and 9 bases separated the two germline ends. The CDR3 DNA sequence: TGTGCCAGCAGCCCGGGCGGTTCCTACAATGAGCAGTTCTTC. It encodes CASSPGGSYNEQFF.